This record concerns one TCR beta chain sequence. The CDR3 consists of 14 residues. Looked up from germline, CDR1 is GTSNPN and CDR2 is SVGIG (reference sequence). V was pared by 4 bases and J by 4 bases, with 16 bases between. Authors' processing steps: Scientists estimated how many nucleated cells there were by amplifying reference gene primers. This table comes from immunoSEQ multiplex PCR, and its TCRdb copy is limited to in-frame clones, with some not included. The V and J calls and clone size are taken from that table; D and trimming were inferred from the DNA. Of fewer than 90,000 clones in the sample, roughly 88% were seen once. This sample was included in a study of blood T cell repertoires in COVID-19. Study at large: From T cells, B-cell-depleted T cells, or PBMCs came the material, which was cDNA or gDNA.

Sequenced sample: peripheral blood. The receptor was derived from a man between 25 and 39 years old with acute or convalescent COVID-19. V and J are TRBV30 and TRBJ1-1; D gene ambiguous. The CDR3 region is CAWIIIGLGTEAFF. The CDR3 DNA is TGTGCCTGGATTATCATCGGACTGGGCACTGAAGCTTTCTTT.